The clone carrying this TCR beta chain was seen a handful of times. Enrollment of patients from Seattle took place during active infection, with longitudinal follow-up. In the original processing: Researchers report that nucleated cell counts were estimated from reference gene primer amplification. TCRdb's copy holds only in-frame clones and misses some; the assay was immunoSEQ multiplex PCR. V and J calls and clone size follow that table, whereas D and trimming were derived from the DNA. The data hold some 160,000 clones, with about 83% observed a single time. This entry comes from a study of blood T cell repertoires in COVID-19. Across the study: Acute and convalescent COVID-19 specimens originated in the United States, Italy and Spain.

V lost 3 bases and J 3 bases, leaving 18 bases between the germline ends. CDR3 length equals 17 residues. Germline V lookup: CDR1 KGHSH, CDR2 LQKENI. Material: peripheral blood. The sequence derives from an elderly woman with COVID-19, enrolled during active disease. V and J are TRBV18 and TRBJ2-1; D is perhaps TRBD2 (7 bases). DNA for the CDR3: TGTGCCAGCTCACCCGCTTCCGGGGGGCTGGTCTACAATGAGCAGTTCTTC. Amino acids: CASSPASGGLVYNEQFF.